This T cell receptor (beta chain) was observed in a study of blood T cell repertoires in COVID-19. Study information: The origin of the acute and convalescent COVID-19 samples was the United States, Italy and Spain. The cDNA or gDNA used as material had been derived from T cells, B-cell-depleted T cells, or PBMCs.

Original data processing: Estimated nucleated cell counts came from reference gene primer amplification. The assay was immunoSEQ multiplex PCR, and TCRdb's table has in-frame clones only and misses some. V and J calls and clone size are given by that table; D and trimming were obtained from the DNA. The sample has some 200,000 clones, 80% to 90% seen once. The CDR3 is 16 residues long. In germline, CDR1 is SGDLS, CDR2 YYNGEE. Trimming took 1 base from V and 6 from J; bases not matched to a gene: 7. The origin of this receptor is a man aged 25 to 45 with active or convalescent COVID-19. The J gene is TRBJ1-4, the V gene TRBV9; TRBD1 matches at 9 bases. Source material: peripheral blood. CDR3 residues: CASSVSAGQGHEKLFF. For the CDR3, the DNA is TGTGCCAGCAGCGTAAGTGCCGGACAGGGGCATGAAAAACTGTTTTTT.